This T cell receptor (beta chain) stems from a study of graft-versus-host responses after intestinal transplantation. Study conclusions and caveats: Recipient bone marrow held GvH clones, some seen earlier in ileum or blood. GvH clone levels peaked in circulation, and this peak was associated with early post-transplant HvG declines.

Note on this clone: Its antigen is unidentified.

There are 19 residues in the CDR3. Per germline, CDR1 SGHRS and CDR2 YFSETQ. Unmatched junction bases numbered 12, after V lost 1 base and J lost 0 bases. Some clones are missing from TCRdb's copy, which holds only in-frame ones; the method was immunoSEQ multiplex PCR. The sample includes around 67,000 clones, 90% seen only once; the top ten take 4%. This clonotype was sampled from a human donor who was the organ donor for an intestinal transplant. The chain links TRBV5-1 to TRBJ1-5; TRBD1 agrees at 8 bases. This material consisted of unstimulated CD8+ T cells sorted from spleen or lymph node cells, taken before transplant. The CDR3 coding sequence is TGCGCCAGCAGCTTGTTCGGCAGGGGGCGCGTTTATAGCAATCAGCCCCAGCATTTT. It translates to CASSLFGRGRVYSNQPQHF.